These T cell receptor beta chains were read from a single sample in a study. A single record per CDR3 protein comes from TCRdb applying MiXCR to the RT-PCR reads. In the table there are more than 600,000 distinct CDR3 sequences, approximately 15% of which are singletons. The sequencing input was memory CD4+ T cells from blood. These receptors all stem from a female donor in good health, serving as a healthy control. The conserved cysteine and the conserved F or W are not part of the CDR3 here.

CDR3 length: 11
V gene: TRBV7-3
CDR3 protein: ASSGNTGSEQF

CDR3 length: 10
V gene: TRBV2
CDR3 protein: ASSGVSGEQF

CDR3 length: 11
V gene: TRBV5-1
CDR3 protein: ASSDGTQDIQY

CDR3 length: 12
V gene: TRBV12-3/TRBV12-4
CDR3 protein: ASSPRDLGETQY

CDR3 length: 14
V gene: TRBV4-2
CDR3 protein: ASSPGQGPNTGELF

CDR3 length: 9
V gene: TRBV11-2
CDR3 protein: ASSPTNEQY

CDR3 length: 12
V gene: TRBV5-1
CDR3 protein: ASSPGQGGQTQY

CDR3 length: 12
V gene: TRBV6-1
CDR3 protein: ASKAGQVPQPQH

CDR3 length: 10
V gene: TRBV6-2/TRBV6-3
CDR3 protein: ASRISGREQF

CDR3 length: 13
V gene: TRBV6-1
CDR3 protein: ASSGYTGGNQPQH

CDR3 length: 15
V gene: TRBV7-2
CDR3 protein: ASSSVWEGAYQETQY

CDR3 length: 13
V gene: TRBV7-2
CDR3 protein: ASSQTGLISYEQY

CDR3 length: 14
V gene: TRBV7-3
CDR3 protein: ASSLVQTGNTGELF

CDR3 length: 11
V gene: TRBV11-2
CDR3 protein: ASSPRQGFEQF

CDR3 length: 9
V gene: TRBV12-3/TRBV12-4
CDR3 protein: ASTRKTEAF

CDR3 length: 13
V gene: TRBV5-1
CDR3 protein: ASSLDSVAPNEQF

CDR3 length: 12
V gene: TRBV5-1
CDR3 protein: ASSLAPDGGEQY

CDR3 length: 12
V gene: TRBV2
CDR3 protein: ARRYRDATGPIY

CDR3 length: 12
V gene: TRBV3-1
CDR3 protein: ASSLRDSGDTQY

CDR3 length: 14
V gene: TRBV4-3
CDR3 protein: ASRPRGEGGLDEQF

CDR3 length: 12
V gene: TRBV7-8
CDR3 protein: ASSSTGYNEKLF

CDR3 length: 13
V gene: TRBV6-2/TRBV6-3
CDR3 protein: ASRRAGDLSGELF

CDR3 length: 12
V gene: TRBV20-1
CDR3 protein: SARDGSSGNTIY

CDR3 length: 12
V gene: TRBV6-5
CDR3 protein: ASSAPGESEELF

CDR3 length: 12
V gene: TRBV3-1
CDR3 protein: ASSPVGGPSPLH

CDR3 length: 13
V gene: TRBV20-1
CDR3 protein: SARDPRAVNTEAF

CDR3 length: 13
V gene: TRBV3-1
CDR3 protein: ASSQEDRVWGEQY

CDR3 length: 11
V gene: TRBV7-2
CDR3 protein: ASSLPNYNEQF

CDR3 length: 11
V gene: TRBV4-1
CDR3 protein: ASSQSPQETQY

CDR3 length: 15
V gene: TRBV3-1
CDR3 protein: ASSQRATGGAGNTIY

CDR3 length: 13
V gene: TRBV27
CDR3 protein: ASSTRQGVDQPQH

CDR3 length: 13
V gene: TRBV20-1
CDR3 protein: SASASNANTGELF

CDR3 length: 14
V gene: TRBV3-1
CDR3 protein: ASSRLGETERDTQY

CDR3 length: 16
V gene: TRBV5-4
CDR3 protein: ASSGGRGSQSSYNEQF

CDR3 length: 17
V gene: TRBV28
CDR3 protein: ASSSQWPSGSGSYNEQF

CDR3 length: 14
V gene: TRBV20-1
CDR3 protein: SASPIAGEGYNEQF

CDR3 length: 12
V gene: TRBV20-1
CDR3 protein: SAEGTSGRDEQF

CDR3 length: 13
V gene: TRBV27
CDR3 protein: ASLPHGAYQETQY

CDR3 length: 13
V gene: TRBV15
CDR3 protein: ATSRDRAGNQPQH

CDR3 length: 13
V gene: TRBV7-8
CDR3 protein: ASTRNTGSGETQY

CDR3 length: 9
V gene: TRBV30
CDR3 protein: AWSVAGGYT

CDR3 length: 12
V gene: TRBV7-2
CDR3 protein: ASSPRRENTEAF

CDR3 length: 13
V gene: TRBV20-1
CDR3 protein: SARKHRARAQPQH

CDR3 length: 13
V gene: TRBV28
CDR3 protein: ASRPGLAATGELF

CDR3 length: 15
V gene: TRBV6-5
CDR3 protein: ASSSPLRGASTDTQY

CDR3 length: 11
V gene: TRBV12-3/TRBV12-4
CDR3 protein: ASSIKGPQPQH

CDR3 length: 12
V gene: TRBV6-2/TRBV6-3
CDR3 protein: ASSYNTASYEQY

CDR3 length: 13
V gene: TRBV6-2/TRBV6-3
CDR3 protein: ASSYYRQGPHEQF

CDR3 length: 12
V gene: TRBV6-5
CDR3 protein: ASSYSGVQEKLF

CDR3 length: 10
V gene: TRBV2
CDR3 protein: ASSDESYEQF

CDR3 length: 13
V gene: TRBV5-1
CDR3 protein: ASSRLDRGLGEQY

CDR3 length: 13
V gene: TRBV12-3/TRBV12-4
CDR3 protein: ASSSGWTAVGTQY

CDR3 length: 12
V gene: TRBV2
CDR3 protein: ASTGQGREETQY

CDR3 length: 9
V gene: TRBV5-6
CDR3 protein: ASSLGTGAF

CDR3 length: 18
V gene: TRBV20-1
CDR3 protein: SASGSRGTGGSSGANVLT

CDR3 length: 12
V gene: TRBV5-1
CDR3 protein: ASSWGTDSYEQY

CDR3 length: 12
V gene: TRBV12-3/TRBV12-4
CDR3 protein: ASGAAGRLTEAF

CDR3 length: 12
V gene: TRBV6-5
CDR3 protein: ASSYSRQDTEAF

CDR3 length: 11
V gene: TRBV12-5
CDR3 protein: ASGLGHGEKLF

CDR3 length: 14
V gene: TRBV7-6
CDR3 protein: ASSPRRAGGNNEQF